The present TCR beta chain was sequenced within a study of radiotherapy plus CTLA-4 blockade in lung cancer. Study-wide context: Of the patients, 18% showed objective responses and roughly 30% attained disease control. Findings and limits, study-wide: Among reported predictors of response, early blood T cell clone dynamics with interferon-beta performed best. In blood, TCR clones derived from the tumor expanded after radiotherapy plus ipilimumab.

For this clone: Its antigen is as yet unknown.

CDR1 and CDR2 (germline): LGHNA, YNFKEQ. V lost 0 bases to trimming and J lost 7 bases, with 12 bases between them. The CDR3 has 15 amino acids. Using immunoSEQ multiplex PCR, the repertoire was profiled, and TCRdb retains in-frame clones only, with some absent. The sample includes about 93,000 clones, 88% of them seen just once. Chemo-refractory metastatic non-small-cell lung cancer patients were treated with focal radiation plus CTLA-4 blockade with ipilimumab. The chain recombines TRBV4-2 with TRBJ1-4; D is unclear. The sequences come from peripheral blood, collected from a patient treated with radiotherapy plus ipilimumab. This TCR came from a human donor with non-small cell lung cancer that progressed on radiotherapy plus ipilimumab. CDR3 bases: TGTGCCAGCAGCCAAGATGCCGGACTGGGTGAAAAACTGTTTTTT. Translation: CASSQDAGLGEKLFF.